The present T cell receptor (beta chain) was sequenced within a study of shared clonotypes between healthy human individuals. Findings of the study overall: Some clonotypes were shared by all four sorted-subset donors, while others were not shared. The non-shared ones had lower generation probabilities than the shared ones.

Each sorted subset replicate got 200 ng genomic DNA, 25,000 to 35,000 genomes. Clones were read by immunoSEQ multiplex PCR, and TCRdb kept only the in-frame ones, dropping some. The table lists about 2.3 million clones, just over 90% of them singletons. The donor population consisted of healthy HIV-negative adults with no recent acute infections or vaccinations. A CD45RA-negative memory subset and a CD45RA+ naive subset were separated from the CD4+ cells. In the case of this clone: Antigen specificity is unknown.

V lost 0 bases, J lost 5 bases, and 6 bases stayed unmatched. Germline V gene data show CDR1 as SGHRS and CDR2 as YFSETQ. The CDR3 sequence is 15 residues long. The rearrangement joins TRBV5-1 to TRBJ2-5, with 8 positions matching TRBD1. Sequenced sample: naive CD4+ T cells from PBMCs. Subset of the sample: CD45RA+ positively selected. The sequence derives from a man aged 18 to 30 in good health. Some clones in this sample may be carry-over from other donors' samples. The CDR3 sequence is CASSLGGQGGETQYF. DNA for the CDR3: TGCGCCAGCAGCTTGGGTGGACAGGGTGGCGAGACCCAGTACTTC. The full variable domain, with the rest looked up from reference TRBV5-1 and TRBJ2-5, is KAGVTQTPRYLIKTRGQQVTLSCSPISGHRSVSWYQQTPGQGLQFLFEYFSETQRNKGNFPGRFSGRQFSNSRSEMNVSTLELGDSALYLCASSLGGQGGETQYFGPGTRLLVL.